This T cell receptor beta chain originates from a study of T cell changes during pregnancy in multiple sclerosis. Sequenced by immunoSEQ multiplex PCR; TCRdb stores in-frame clones only, minus some. This sample has about 60,000 clones; about 90% occur once, and the top ten carry 2% to 2.5%. The V end was cut by 3 bases, the J end by 5 bases, with 14 bases between. Germline V gene lookup returns CDR1 MNHEY and CDR2 SMNVEV (reference sequence). This CDR3 is 14 amino acids long. The sequence was collected from a female donor in good health, enrolled as a control in a pregnancy study. The chain combines TRBV27 with TRBJ2-7; a possible D gene is TRBD2 (6 bases). Source: peripheral blood, taken in the second trimester of pregnancy. CDR3 region: CASSFKTSYDEQYF. CDR3 nucleotides: TGTGCCAGCAGTTTCAAAACTAGCTACGACGAGCAGTACTTC.